This T cell receptor (beta chain) was sequenced during a study of PD-1 blockade in classical Hodgkin lymphoma. Germline-derived CDR1 and CDR2 are MNHNY and SVGAGI (reference sequence). V shed 5 bases and J 7 bases; nucleotides not matched to a gene: 8. CDR3 size: 13 residues. With no exception, relapse followed autologous stem cell transplantation in all patients, and brentuximab vedotin exposure varied. Measured with immunoSEQ multiplex PCR; TCRdb has only the in-frame clones, and not every one. The sample consists of some 100,000 clones, about 89% of them appearing once. There are a few counts of this clone. Its specificity is not known. Study conclusions and caveats: CD4+ but not CD8+ TCR diversity rose significantly by C4D1.

The sample in question was peripheral blood mononuclear cells (PBMCs), obtained before the second cycle of nivolumab. The clonotype originates from a human donor with classical Hodgkin lymphoma. The rearrangement links TRBV6-6 to TRBJ2-7; TRBD1 matches at 7 bases. The CDR3 sequence: CASSQTGAREQYF. CDR3 coding DNA: TGTGCCAGCAGTCAAACAGGGGCGCGGGAGCAGTACTTC.